The 19 T cell receptor beta chains below were found in one sample sequenced in a study of blood T cell repertoires in COVID-19. Clones were read by immunoSEQ multiplex PCR, and TCRdb kept only the in-frame ones, dropping some. Found here are about 56,000 clones, approximately 92% of them singletons; the top ten hold around 45%. Source material: peripheral blood. These receptors all come from a woman aged 60-75 years with COVID-19, enrolled during active disease.

The chain links TRBV29-1 to TRBJ1-2, with TRBD1 matching 8 bases. Germline V CDR1 and CDR2: SQVTM, ANQGSEA. The V segment lost 2 bases and the J segment 2 bases; nucleotides outside the gene matches: 7. CDR3 size: 15 residues. CDR3 residues: CSVEPRTGRNYGYTF. CDR3 in DNA: TGCAGCGTTGAACCCCGGACAGGGAGAAACTATGGCTACACCTTC.

The rearrangement joins TRBV7-8 to TRBJ2-7; a weak D match, TRBD2 (6 bases). V was pared by 5 bases and J by 4 bases, with 15 bases between. Germline CDR1 SGHVS, CDR2 FQNEAQ. CDR3 length equals 14 residues. The CDR3 coding sequence is TGTGCCAGCAGCGCTGGGACTGTCCTTTACGAGCAGTACTTC. This codes for CASSAGTVLYEQYF.

This clone was seen a few times. V is TRBV18 and J is TRBJ1-2; unclear D gene. The CDR3 is made up of 13 amino acids. Between the trimmed V and J ends, which lost 3 bases and 6 bases, there was a span of 11 bases. Looked up from germline, CDR1 is KGHSH and CDR2 is LQKENI. In nucleotides, the CDR3 is TGTGCCAGCTCACCGGAGGGCTCCCATGGCTACACCTTC. Protein: CASSPEGSHGYTF.

This clone showed up just a few times. The V and J genes are TRBV2 and TRBJ1-6, with 7 bases matching TRBD1. V gave up 4 bases and J gave up 6 bases; unmatched junction bases: 3. In germline, CDR1 is SNHLY, CDR2 FYNNEI. This CDR3 spans 14 amino acids. CDR3 residues: CASSGDSLNSPLHF. Here the CDR3 DNA reads TGTGCCAGCAGTGGGGACAGCCTTAATTCACCCCTCCACTTT.

The rearrangement uses TRBV28 and TRBJ2-7; D perhaps matches TRBD2 (6 bases). From germline, CDR1 is MDHEN and CDR2 SYDVKM. Trimming left V 3 bases short and J 2 bases short, with 11 bases between. CDR3 length equals 14 residues. CDR3 coding DNA: TGTGCCAGCAGTTTCGGGACTGGTCCCTACGAGCAGTACTTC. This codes for CASSFGTGPYEQYF.

This chain connects TRBV28 to TRBJ1-1; D possibly corresponds to TRBD1 (6 bases). V shed 5 bases and J shed 10 bases, with 17 bases lying between them. There are 13 residues in the CDR3. The V gene's germline CDR1 is MDHEN and CDR2 SYDVKM. In nucleotides, the CDR3 is TGTGCCAGCAGTCCCGGGACACCCCCAGCAGCTTTCTTT. Protein sequence: CASSPGTPPAAFF.

The chain has TRBV10-2 and TRBJ2-1; unclear D gene. Germline CDR1 reads WSHSY; CDR2 reads SAAADI. V was trimmed by 3 bases and J by 4 bases, leaving 7 bases between them. The CDR3 spans 13 residues. The CDR3: CASSDAYYNEQFF. CDR3 nucleotide sequence: TGCGCCAGCAGTGATGCCTATTACAATGAGCAGTTCTTC.

The chain has TRBV3-1 (or the pseudogene TRBV3-2) and TRBJ1-2; 8 positions agree with TRBD1. Per the germline V gene, CDR1 is LGHDT and CDR2 is YNNKEL (reference sequence). This CDR3 spans 13 amino acids. The ends lost 5 bases at V and 9 bases at J; junction bases unmatched: 8. DNA for the CDR3: TGTGCCAGCAGCTTAGGACAGGGCAGGAGCTACACCTTC. It yields the protein CASSLGQGRSYTF.

J is TRBJ2-1 and V is TRBV9, with a possible D match to TRBD1 (6 bases). Germline assignment: CDR1 SGDLS and CDR2 YYNGEE. The CDR3 runs 15 residues. Trimming cost V 0 bases and J 7 bases, with 14 bases left between them. CDR3 in amino acids: CASSVEGGAPNEQFF. CDR3 in DNA: TGTGCCAGCAGCGTAGAAGGGGGAGCCCCAAATGAGCAGTTCTTC. Using reference TRBV9 and TRBJ2-1 for the parts outside the CDR3, the full variable domain is DSGVTQTPKHLITATGQRVTLRCSPRSGDLSVYWYQQSLDQGLQFLIQYYNGEERAKGNILERFSAQQFPDLHSELNLSSLELGDSALYFCASSVEGGAPNEQFFGPGTRLTVL.

The chain combines TRBV20-1 with TRBJ1-1, with a weak D call TRBD1 (6 bases). The ends were cut back, 3 bases at V and 3 bases at J, with 14 bases in the middle. Per germline, CDR1 DFQATT and CDR2 SNEGSKA (reference sequence). CDR3 length equals 14 residues. This CDR3 reads CSASARDTHTEAFF. CDR3 bases: TGCAGTGCTAGTGCGAGGGACACCCACACTGAAGCTTTCTTT.

The rearrangement links TRBV19 to TRBJ2-7; maybe TRBD1 (6 bases). The CDR3 length is 13 residues. V lost 4 bases and J lost 5, with 12 bases in between. Looked up from germline, CDR1 is LNHDA and CDR2 is SQIVND (reference sequence). The CDR3 sequence is CASSTTGMHEQYF. The CDR3 DNA is TGTGCCAGTAGTACTACAGGGATGCACGAGCAGTACTTC.

The chain carries TRBV27 and TRBJ2-7; tentative D call: TRBD1 (6 bases). V was trimmed by 4 bases and J by 0 bases, leaving 7 bases between them. The CDR3 extends over 13 amino acids. Germline V gene data show CDR1 as MNHEY and CDR2 as SMNVEV (reference sequence). The CDR3 coding sequence is TGTGCCAGCAGTTGGGGGCTCTCCTACGAGCAGTACTTC. It codes for CASSWGLSYEQYF.

V usage is TRBV21-1 and J usage is TRBJ1-2. TRBV21-1 has pseudogene status. The CDR3 runs 15 residues. The CDR3 DNA sequence: TGTGCCAGCATCCTATCACCTCCAAGAAACTATGGCTACACCTTC. Translating it yields CASILSPPRNYGYTF.

CDR3 protein: CASSWGQPSHEQYF. Here the CDR3 DNA reads TGTGCCAGCAGCTGGGGACAGCCTTCCCACGAGCAGTACTTC. The chain employs TRBV5-6 and TRBJ2-7; 7 nucleotides match TRBD1. Unmatched junction bases numbered 8, after V lost 3 bases and J lost 5 bases. In germline, CDR1 is SGHDT, CDR2 YYEEEE. This CDR3 has 14 residues.

The gene calls are TRBV2 and TRBJ1-5; 9 nucleotides agree with TRBD1. V trimming: 7 bases; J trimming: 0 bases; junction bases outside the gene matches: 4. Germline V gene data show CDR1 as SNHLY and CDR2 as FYNNEI. This CDR3 is 15 amino acids long. DNA for the CDR3: TGTGCCAGCACCGAGACAGGGGGTAGCAATCAGCCCCAGCATTTT. It encodes CASTETGGSNQPQHF.

The chain joins TRBV28 to TRBJ1-5; 11 bases are shared with TRBD1. There are 19 residues in the CDR3. The V and J ends lost 1 base and 0 bases, in that order; junction bases with no gene match: 8. Germline V gene data show CDR1 as MDHEN and CDR2 as SYDVKM. CDR3 sequence reads: CASSLYGTGGLDSNQPQHF. The DNA for the CDR3 is TGTGCCAGCAGTTTATATGGGACAGGGGGTTTGGATAGCAATCAGCCCCAGCATTTT. Based on the CDR3 plus reference TRBV28 and TRBJ1-5, the full variable domain is DVKVTQSSRYLVKRTGEKVFLECVQDMDHENMFWYRQDPGLGLRLIYFSYDVKMKEKGDIPEGYSVSREKKERFSLILESASTNQTSMYLCASSLYGTGGLDSNQPQHFGDGTRLSIL.

J is TRBJ1-2 and V is TRBV2, with D perhaps TRBD1 (6 bases). Trimming cost V 6 bases and J 4 bases, with 15 bases left between them. The V gene's germline CDR1 is SNHLY and CDR2 FYNNEI. The CDR3 is 14 residues long. CDR3 in amino acids: CASRKGGRSYGYTF. CDR3 nucleotide sequence: TGTGCCAGCAGGAAGGGGGGGCGCAGCTATGGCTACACCTTC.

The genes are TRBV3-1 (or the pseudogene TRBV3-2) and TRBJ1-4; TRBD1 is a possible D gene (6 bases). Germline CDR1 reads LGHDT; CDR2 reads YNNKEL (reference sequence). The ends were cut back, 6 bases at V and 8 bases at J, with 10 bases in the middle. CDR3 length: 12 residues. The CDR3 sequence: CASSRTEEKLFF. The CDR3 region has the DNA TGTGCCAGCAGTAGGACAGAGGAAAAACTGTTTTTT.

The J gene is TRBJ1-2, the V gene TRBV30; tentative D call: TRBD1 (6 bases). From germline, CDR1 is GTSNPN and CDR2 SVGIG (reference sequence). V was pared by 3 bases and J by 8 bases, with 22 bases between. The CDR3 sequence is 15 residues long. The CDR3 here is CAWRRAGALSKGYTF. CDR3 sequence (DNA): TGTGCCTGGAGGCGGGCAGGGGCGCTTTCAAAGGGCTACACCTTC.